Listed here are 28 T cell receptor beta chains from one sample, sequenced in a study of cytomegalovirus exposure and HLA in healthy donors listed by TCRdb under 2017. The library was prepared using the immunoSEQ multiplex PCR assay. For the multiplex PCR, a mixture combining 60 forward primers for TCR Vbeta segments and 13 reverse primers for TCR Jbeta segments was used. Sourced from immuneACCESS, this table was stored by TCRdb with only in-frame sequences that have V and J called. A share of the clones is absent; for the studies checked, an unresolved V gene accounts for under half, and the remainder has no known explanation. The sample table records roughly 130,000 clones; over 50% of these occur just once. The leading ten clones occupy 8% to 9% of the sample. The sample taken for sequencing was PBMCs. These receptors originate from a woman in her 40s in good health and CMV-seropositive.

The rearrangement joins TRBV28 to TRBJ1-2; possible D gene TRBD1, 5 bases. Trimming cost V 7 bases and J 4 bases, with 19 bases left between them. In germline, CDR1 is MDHEN, CDR2 SYDVKM. The length of the CDR3 is 15 residues. CDR3 bases: TGTGCCAGCAAGCGAGTGGGGCTTGACCCCTATGGCTACACCTTC. Encoded protein: CASKRVGLDPYGYTF.

This clone showed up just once. V and J are TRBV14 and TRBJ1-1; the D gene is possibly TRBD1 (5 bases). Trimming took off 4 bases at V and 5 bases at J, with 14 bases between the two ends. Per germline, CDR1 SGHDN and CDR2 FVKESK. The length of the CDR3 is 14 residues. CDR3 in amino acids: CASSPRPGGTEAFF. DNA of the CDR3: TGTGCCAGCAGCCCCCGGCCCGGGGGGACTGAAGCTTTCTTT.

This clone was seen only a few times. V gene TRBV5-1 combines with J gene TRBJ1-1, with a possible D match to TRBD1 (5 bases). The CDR3 loop spans 14 amino acids. The ends were cut back, 4 bases at V and 1 base at J, with 11 bases in the middle. Germline CDR1 is SGHRS and CDR2 is YFSETQ. The CDR3 region has the DNA TGCGCCAGCAGCCCCCGGGGGACGAACACTGAAGCTTTCTTT. Translated: CASSPRGTNTEAFF.

V gene TRBV4-1 combines with J gene TRBJ1-1; TRBD1 matches 8 bases. Germline assignment: CDR1 MGHRA and CDR2 YSYEKL. Germline trimming cut 0 bases from V and 1 base from J; bases unmatched to any gene: 4. This CDR3 has 16 residues. The CDR3 protein is CASSQDQGARNTEAFF. The CDR3 nucleotides read TGCGCCAGCAGCCAAGATCAGGGGGCAAGGAACACTGAAGCTTTCTTT.

The chain recombines TRBV2 with TRBJ2-5; D possibly corresponds to TRBD1 (6 bases). The V and J ends lost 3 bases and 4 bases respectively, with 9 bases between them. Germline CDR1 reads SNHLY; CDR2 reads FYNNEI. This CDR3 contains 13 residues. The CDR3 region is CASSDRGRETQYF. CDR3 in DNA: TGTGCCAGCAGTGACAGGGGACGAGAGACCCAGTACTTC.

This chain links TRBV7-3 with TRBJ2-1; D uncertain. The CDR3 is 15 residues long. Trimming took 4 bases from V and 4 from J, leaving 14 bases between them. CDR1 and CDR2 (germline): SGHTA, FQGTGA. This chain's CDR3 is CASSSMASEYNEQFF. CDR3 DNA sequence: TGTGCCAGCAGCTCAATGGCCAGTGAATACAATGAGCAGTTCTTC.

This clone was observed a handful of times. CDR3 residues: CASRARDRGENEQFF. CDR3 nucleotides: TGTGCCAGCAGAGCCCGGGACAGGGGCGAAAATGAGCAGTTCTTC. V and J are TRBV6-1 and TRBJ2-1; 10 bases are a match to TRBD1. Per the germline V gene, CDR1 is MNHNS and CDR2 is SASEGT. J lost 7 bases, V lost 6 bases, and 9 bases had no gene match. There are 15 residues in the CDR3.

The gene calls are TRBV5-6 and TRBJ2-1; no firm D call. Germline-derived CDR1 and CDR2 are SGHDT and YYEEEE. CDR3 length equals 14 residues. Deletions cut 4 bases from V and 0 bases from J, with 8 bases between. CDR3 loop: CASSKDFSYNEQFF. The CDR3 nucleotides are TGTGCCAGCAGCAAAGACTTCTCCTACAATGAGCAGTTCTTC.

This rearrangement joins TRBV2 to TRBJ2-3; 7 bases are a match to TRBD2. The CDR3 covers 14 residues. Germline V gene lookup returns CDR1 SNHLY and CDR2 FYNNEI. Trimming at V came to 8 bases and at J to 1 base, leaving 6 bases not matched to a gene. The CDR3 DNA sequence: TGTGCCAGCGCCGGGGGGACCCGCACAGATACGCAGTATTTT. Protein: CASAGGTRTDTQYF.

The chain carries TRBV11-2 and TRBJ1-5; 9 bases agree with TRBD1. J was trimmed by 7 bases and V by 3 bases; bases with no gene match: 7. The germline gives CDR1 SGHAT, CDR2 FQNNGV. This CDR3 contains 15 residues. CDR3 bases: TGTGCCAGCAGCTTGGGACAGGGAGGGGGACAGCCCCAGCATTTT. Its protein product is CASSLGQGGGQPQHF. Looking up the rest from reference TRBV11-2 and TRBJ1-5 gives the full variable domain: EAGVAQSPRYKIIEKRQSVAFWCNPISGHATLYWYQQILGQGPKLLIQFQNNGVVDDSQLPKDRFSAERLKGVDSTLKIQPAKLEDSAVYLCASSLGQGGGQPQHFGDGTRLSIL.

The genes are TRBV28 and TRBJ2-7, with D tentatively TRBD1 (6 bases). Trimming pared 5 bases from V and 4 bases from J, leaving 12 bases between. Germline V CDR1 and CDR2: MDHEN, SYDVKM. The length of the CDR3 is 13 residues. Here the CDR3 reads CASSQGRWYEQYF. CDR3 DNA: TGTGCCAGCAGTCAGGGGAGATGGTACGAGCAGTACTTC.

Turning to this clone: This same CDR3 is encoded by further DNA sequences in the sample. V gene TRBV2 combines with J gene TRBJ2-1; 12 bases agree with TRBD2. The CDR3 is 15 amino acids. Germline V CDR1 and CDR2: SNHLY, FYNNEI. V lost 6 bases to trimming and J lost 3 bases; unmatched junction nucleotides: 3. Here the CDR3 DNA reads TGTGCCAGCAGCGAGGGACTAGCGGGCTACAATGAGCAGTTCTTC. Amino acid sequence: CASSEGLAGYNEQFF.

The sample holds one count of this clone. The CDR3 bases are TGTGCCAGCAGCTTAATCCAGGGGGACGCAGATACGCAGTATTTT. Translation: CASSLIQGDADTQYF. The rearrangement joins TRBV7-6 to TRBJ2-3; 7 nucleotides agree with TRBD1. CDR1 is SGHVS, CDR2 FNYEAQ, per germline. J was trimmed by 4 bases and V by 2 bases; bases with no gene match: 6. There are 15 residues in the CDR3.

This clone has only a few counts. The CDR3 loop reads CASSLVQGQTYEQYF. The CDR3, as DNA: TGTGCCAGCAGCTTGGTACAGGGGCAGACCTACGAGCAGTACTTC. The chain joins TRBV5-5 to TRBJ2-7, with 7 bases aligning to TRBD1. The junction had 5 bases not matched to a gene; V was cut back by 0 bases and J by 2 bases. The CDR3 consists of 15 residues. Looked up from germline, CDR1 is SGHKS and CDR2 is YYEKEE (reference sequence). Supplemented by reference TRBV5-5 and TRBJ2-7, the full variable domain reads DAGVTQSPTHLIKTRGQQVTLRCSPISGHKSVSWYQQVLGQGPQFIFQYYEKEERGRGNFPDRFSARQFPNYSSELNVNALLLGDSALYLCASSLVQGQTYEQYFGPGTRLTVT.

The V call is TRBV11-2, the J call TRBJ2-5, with 11 bases matching TRBD2. CDR3 length: 15 residues. In germline, CDR1 is SGHAT, CDR2 FQNNGV. Germline trimming cut 3 bases from V and 1 base from J; bases unmatched to any gene: 1. In nucleotides, the CDR3 is TGTGCCAGCAGCTTTACTAGCGGGAGCCAAGAGACCCAGTACTTC. Translated, it gives CASSFTSGSQETQYF.

V is TRBV6-1 and J is TRBJ2-3, with 10 positions matching TRBD2. This CDR3 spans 18 amino acids. In germline, CDR1 is MNHNS, CDR2 SASEGT. V was pared by 2 bases and J by 1 base, with 9 bases of the junction left unmatched. CDR3: CASSELAGGTLRTDTQYF. The DNA of the CDR3 is TGTGCCAGCAGTGAATTAGCGGGGGGAACCCTTCGCACAGATACGCAGTATTTT.

J is TRBJ2-1 and V is TRBV27, with TRBD2 matching 13 bases. The germline CDR1 and CDR2 sequences are MNHEY and SMNVEV (reference sequence). The CDR3 loop spans 18 amino acids. J lost 6 bases, V lost 3 bases, and 11 bases had no gene match. The CDR3 sequence: CASSFKVTSGRAGNEQFF. The DNA of the CDR3 is TGTGCCAGCAGTTTTAAGGTTACTAGCGGGAGGGCCGGCAATGAGCAGTTCTTC.

This clone was detected once. The genes are TRBV27 and TRBJ1-1; 7 bases map to TRBD1. Germline V lookup: CDR1 MNHEY, CDR2 SMNVEV (reference sequence). V lost 5 bases and J lost 6; bases outside the gene matches: 12. The CDR3 has 15 residues. In DNA form, the CDR3 reads TGTGCCAGCAGTCCACAAGACAGGGCTTCCTCTGAAGCTTTCTTT. Translation: CASSPQDRASSEAFF.

This clone was found a few times. The rearrangement uses TRBV19 and TRBJ2-6; TRBD1 matches 10 bases. The CDR3 is made up of 18 amino acids. V shed 4 bases, J shed 1 base, and the junction held 7 bases outside the gene matches. Germline-derived CDR1 and CDR2 are LNHDA and SQIVND (reference sequence). DNA of the CDR3: TGTGCCAGTAGTACGCGGGACAGGGGCTTTTCTGGGGCCAACGTCCTGACTTTC. Translated, it gives CASSTRDRGFSGANVLTF.

A few counts support this clone. The CDR3, as DNA: TGCGCCAGCAGCTTGGAACCTAGCGGGATGGGCACCGGGGAGCTGTTTTTT. This translates into CASSLEPSGMGTGELFF. The chain uses TRBV5-1 and TRBJ2-2, with 9 bases that match TRBD2. The ends lost 0 bases at V and 4 bases at J; junction bases unmatched: 7. The germline gives CDR1 SGHRS, CDR2 YFSETQ. The CDR3 sequence is 17 residues long.

The CDR3 region has the DNA TGTGCCAGCAGCGTAGCAGACACCAAACTTGGAAACACCATATATTTT. Translation: CASSVADTKLGNTIYF. This sequence joins TRBV9 and TRBJ1-3; D is unclear. Looked up from germline, CDR1 is SGDLS and CDR2 is YYNGEE. The length of the CDR3 is 16 residues. The germline V and J ends were trimmed by 0 bases and 3 bases, with 13 bases remaining between them.

This clone was recorded only once. V usage is TRBV19 and J usage is TRBJ2-5; TRBD2 matches 8 bases. CDR3 length equals 17 residues. V was clipped by 6 bases and J by 1 base; unmatched bases: 13. CDR1 is LNHDA, CDR2 SQIVND, per germline (reference sequence). The CDR3 protein is CASRGGVAGRPQETQYF. CDR3 nucleotide sequence: TGTGCCAGTAGAGGCGGGGTAGCGGGGCGACCCCAAGAGACCCAGTACTTC.

This clone was seen a few times. DNA for the CDR3: TGTGCCAGCTCAGCCAGGGACACCTCCTATAATTCACCCCTCCACTTT. Translating gives CASSARDTSYNSPLHF. V and J are TRBV18 and TRBJ1-6; weak D call: TRBD1 (6 bases). Germline V gene lookup returns CDR1 KGHSH and CDR2 LQKENI. CDR3 size: 16 residues. V was pared by 5 bases and J by 0 bases, with 11 bases between.

The genes are TRBV5-1 and TRBJ2-1; 8 nucleotides line up with TRBD1. Germline lookup yields CDR1 SGHRS and CDR2 YFSETQ. The CDR3 extends over 15 amino acids. With V trimmed by 0 bases and J by 8 bases, 7 bases remained unmatched. The CDR3 loop reads CASSLGTGHSDEQFF. CDR3 coding DNA: TGCGCCAGCAGCTTGGGGACAGGGCATAGTGATGAGCAGTTCTTC.

This clone was counted between two and nine times. This chain uses TRBV28 with TRBJ1-2; D is perhaps TRBD1 (6 bases). V lost 6 bases, J lost 3 bases, and 11 bases lay in between. The length of the CDR3 is 13 residues. Germline CDR1 and CDR2: MDHEN and SYDVKM. CDR3 bases: TGTGCCAGCAGCCCAGGGGTGGACTATGGCTACACCTTC. Its protein product is CASSPGVDYGYTF.

The chain links TRBV6-1 to TRBJ2-7, with 9 bases lining up with TRBD2. Germline CDR1 MNHNS, CDR2 SASEGT. The CDR3 consists of 15 residues. V dropped 5 bases and J dropped 0; count of bases not matched to a gene: 5. This CDR3 is CASSLTSGSSYEQYF. The DNA of the CDR3 is TGTGCCAGCAGTCTGACTAGCGGAAGCTCCTACGAGCAGTACTTC.

This sequence joins TRBV6-5 and TRBJ1-1, with a tentative D call TRBD1 (5 bases). The germline CDR1 and CDR2 sequences are MNHEY and SVGAGI. The CDR3 totals 13 residues. V was pared by 2 bases and J by 4 bases, with 8 bases between. The CDR3 region is CASSYGGSTEAFF. For the CDR3, the DNA is TGTGCCAGCAGTTACGGGGGGAGCACTGAAGCTTTCTTT.

The rearrangement uses TRBV5-5 and TRBJ1-5, with D hard to call. This CDR3 has 17 residues. Germline V lookup: CDR1 SGHKS, CDR2 YYEKEE (reference sequence). Between the trimmed V and J ends, which lost 0 bases and 0 bases, there was a span of 13 bases. The CDR3 loop is CASSLEAYRISNQPQHF. CDR3 in DNA: TGTGCCAGCAGCTTGGAGGCGTACAGAATTAGCAATCAGCCCCAGCATTTT.